Each of the 2 T cell receptor beta chains below was sequenced from the same sample in a study of blood T cells in healthy people across ages (dated by TCRdb to between 2015 and 2016). To prepare the library, 5' RACE was applied. Data came from an Illumina HiSeq 2500. The second PCR ran for roughly 7 to 12 cycles and used a J-beta primer mix along with a sample-barcoded 5' primer. The public reads were run again by TCRdb, first through fastp at Q25 and then through MiXCR, and only productive beta chains were kept. Under each unique CDR3 protein, matching rows form one entry showing the most common genes and DNA. Recorded for this sample are around 690,000 distinct CDR3 sequences; around three fifths of them occurred a single time. The ten largest clones represent over 30% of the sample. Source material: blood. The receptors originated from a man between 60 and 70 years old in good health.

This chain uses TRBV5-1 with TRBJ2-5, with D perhaps matching TRBD2 (6 bases). Germline V lookup: CDR1 SGHRS, CDR2 YFSETQ. This CDR3 has 14 amino acids. V lost 2 bases, J lost 5 bases, and 13 bases lay in between. In DNA form, the CDR3 reads TGCGCCAGCAGCTTTGGAGGAGGGGATGAGACCCAGTACTTC. Its protein product is CASSFGGGDETQYF.

The chain is built from TRBV6-1 and TRBJ1-1; no clear D. The CDR3 runs 16 residues. Looked up from germline, CDR1 is MNHNS and CDR2 is SASEGT. The V end was cut by 1 base, the J end by 11 bases, with 23 bases between. CDR3 residues: CASSEDLAGGKPLAFF. CDR3 DNA sequence: TGTGCCAGCAGTGAAGACCTTGCAGGTGGTAAGCCCTTGGCTTTCTTT.